This entry features one T cell receptor beta chain sequence. This clonotype was detected ten times or more. The antigen it recognizes is unknown. There are no base qualities to consult, and no much larger clone falls within one base. Based on the germline V gene (reference sequence), the CDR1 and CDR2 sequences are MNHNY and SVGAGI. From the cysteine through the phenylalanine, the CDR3 covers 17 amino acids. Only the CDR3 portion is preserved as DNA: 51 bases, with reading frame beginning at the first base. From V the trimming removes 4 bases and from J it removes 1 base, while the gene matches leave 9 bases of the junction unaccounted for. This sample stems from a study of tumor-infiltrating lymphocytes in primary liver carcinoma (dated by TCRdb to about 2017). For the wider study: The five patients, three men and two women aged 30 to 69 years, had hepatocellular carcinoma (four) or combined HCC and intrahepatic cholangiocarcinoma (one). The five patients had tumors of stage T1-T3 N0M0, with maximum diameters ranging from about 4.2 to 11 cm. Roughly 3.5 to 7.13 million productive TCRbeta reads were obtained per sample, and no significant difference in read depth was found between tissue types. For each liver tumor, the study sampled five regions along with adjacent normal tissue and blood, and applied TCRbeta repertoire sequencing, expression microarrays and whole-exome sequencing. TCRbeta repertoire sequencing covered roughly 35 specimens from 5 patients: approximately 25 tumor regions, 5 adjacent noncancerous liver tissues and 5 peripheral blood samples. Agilent mRNA microarray profiling was performed on the 20 to 25 tumor region samples to relate TCRbeta repertoire diversity to the local molecular phenotype. High reproducibility was observed for the technical replicate repertoires, with mean shared-clone rates around 0.9 and correlation coefficients above 0.95. Broad study findings and their caveats: Because the samples were bulk and unsorted, CD4+ and CD8+ T cell repertoires could not be compared. Just about 8-25% of top clones turned up in all five regions of a tumor, which suggests spatial heterogeneity among tumor-infiltrating T cells. With just a handful of patients in the study, the authors point out that the findings should be validated in a larger study. Consistent with antigen-driven expansion, pairs of tumor regions showed higher repertoire overlap (mean around 36%) than either tumor-adjacent pairs (around 17%) or tumor-blood pairs (roughly 15%). Compared with blood, tumors had a significantly larger share of the repertoire taken up by the top 250 clones (p = 0.039). Only the TCR beta chain was sequenced, so true repertoire diversity is likely underestimated because unpaired alpha chains were not captured.

Total RNA and DNA were co-extracted from around 18-30 mg of bulk tissue with the AllPrep DNA/RNA mini kit, without cell sorting. Between late 2015 and March 2016, about 5 patients in China with histopathologically diagnosed primary liver carcinoma had their tumors surgically resected. Patients had chronic HBV infection and were treatment-naive at sampling. Five spatially separated regions were sampled per tumor: superior, inferior, left-lateral and right-lateral poles, plus the tumor centre. Histology showed that every tumor sample contained more than 80% viable tumor cells. Each fresh piece of tumor and adjacent tissue was cut in two, with one half stored in RNAlater at -80 degrees C and the other half sent for histology. Using a constant-region primer and ProtoScript II reverse transcriptase, TCRbeta-specific cDNA was reverse-transcribed from 500 to 650 ng total RNA. Construction of the TCRbeta libraries relied on three nested rounds of multiplex PCR, following a slightly modified ARM-PCR procedure. Each of the first two PCR rounds ran for about 10 cycles and used multiplex TRBV1-TRBV30 forward primers together with a Cbeta reverse primer. A final 25-cycle PCR with Deep VentR polymerase added sample barcodes and Illumina adapters. Amplicons of 200-500 bp were gel-purified with a QIAquick gel extraction kit before sequencing. The TCRbeta amplicons were sequenced with 250-bp paired-end reads on an Illumina HiSeq 2500. The authors' pipeline ran thus. To recover full CDR3 sequences, reads were quality-trimmed using Trimmomatic v0.33 and paired reads were then merged using FLASH v1.2.11. V, D and J germline segments were assigned to the rearranged TCRbeta sequences using MiGEC v1.2.1b. Clonotype statistics and Shannon-Wiener diversity indices were computed with VDJtools v1.0.0. Except for diversity analysis, only each sample's 250 most abundant clonotypes were used in subsequent analyses to reduce sampling bias. TCRdb trimmed public reads at Q25 via fastp, called clones via MiXCR and kept in-frame beta chains. Rows merge per CDR3 protein into single entries with the most common DNA and genes. TCRdb, not the authors, supplied the V and J calls. The sample includes about 97,000 distinct CDR3 sequences, with about two thirds observed a single time. Of the sample, 10% to 15% falls within the top ten clones.

The sequenced sample was liver tumor tissue from sampling region 2. The meaning of the sample's cell subset or site label: tumor region T2, inferior pole. Recombination linked TRBV6-6 to TRBJ1-4; 7 bases in between match TRBD1. The source is a woman aged 55-75 years with primary liver carcinoma and hepatitis B virus infection. CDR3 sequence: CASSSSGGGVTNEKLFF. The DNA sequence follows: TGTGCCAGCAGTTCTTCAGGGGGGGGTGTAACTAATGAAAAACTGTTTTTT.